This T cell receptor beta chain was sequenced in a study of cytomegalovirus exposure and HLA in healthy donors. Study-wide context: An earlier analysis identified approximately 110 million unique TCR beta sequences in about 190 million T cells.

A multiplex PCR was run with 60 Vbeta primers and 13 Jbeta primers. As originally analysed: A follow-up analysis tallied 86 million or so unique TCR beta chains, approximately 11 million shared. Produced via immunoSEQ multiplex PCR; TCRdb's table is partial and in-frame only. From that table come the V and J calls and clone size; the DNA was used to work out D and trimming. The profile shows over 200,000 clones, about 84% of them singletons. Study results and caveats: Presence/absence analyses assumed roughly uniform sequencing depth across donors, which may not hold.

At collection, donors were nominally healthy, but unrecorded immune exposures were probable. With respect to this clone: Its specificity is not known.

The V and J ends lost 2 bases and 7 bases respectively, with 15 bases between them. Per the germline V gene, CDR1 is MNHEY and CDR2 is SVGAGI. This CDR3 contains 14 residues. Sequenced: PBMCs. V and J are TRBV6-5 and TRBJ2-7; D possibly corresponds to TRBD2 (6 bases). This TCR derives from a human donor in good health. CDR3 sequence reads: CASSYRGMGGEQYF. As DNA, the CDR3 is TGTGCCAGCAGTTACAGGGGAATGGGGGGAGAGCAGTACTTC.